The entry below gives a single T cell receptor beta chain sequence along with its context. What it binds is unknown. This sample is drawn from a study of cytomegalovirus exposure and HLA in healthy donors. Study outcomes and limitations: Prior analysis indicated that the majority of TCR beta V segments exhibited productivity approximately 87% or approximately 30% of the time. When presence/absence was analysed, sequencing depth was taken to be roughly uniform across donors.

This CDR3 is 12 amino acids long. Germline V gives CDR1 WSHSY, CDR2 SAAADI. V lost 9 bases to trimming and J lost 5 bases, with 14 bases between them. PCR used 60 Vbeta primers and 13 Jbeta primers. This table comes from immunoSEQ multiplex PCR, and its TCRdb copy is limited to in-frame clones, with some not included. The sample carries around 200,000 clones, almost 85% recorded once. Sequencing was done on a sample of PBMCs. This clonotype was obtained from a woman between 45 and 65 years old in good health and CMV-seronegative. This chain connects TRBV10-2 to TRBJ2-7; D is perhaps TRBD1 (5 bases). CDR3 loop: CASSPSRDEQYF. In nucleotides, the CDR3 is TGCGCCAGTTCCCCGTCCAGGGACGAGCAGTACTTC.